The text below deals with one TCR beta chain. The antigen is not known. CDR1 and CDR2 (germline): SGDLS, YYNGEE. The CDR3 is 14 residues long. Between the trimmed V and J ends, which lost 2 bases and 0 bases, there was a span of 9 bases. This sample is part of a study of T cell responses to AZD1222 COVID-19 vaccine. Study in general: Both about-4-week and about-12-week second-dose recipients were combined.

Notes on the study in general: Donor demographics were predominantly white British with a female majority; clonal diversity may be underestimated. Across the whole spike, CD4 TCRs peaked at regions 160-218 and 743-854. After two AZD1222 doses, spike-specific TCR breadth and depth rose versus day 0.

The table came from immunoSEQ multiplex PCR; TCRdb's copy has only in-frame clones and leaves some out. The sample records approximately 140,000 clones, approximately 90% being singletons. The sample was peripheral blood, taken on day 0 of AZD1222 vaccination. The origin of this receptor is an adult in good health. V usage is TRBV9 and J usage is TRBJ2-7; no clear D. The CDR3 DNA is TGTGCCAGCAGCGTCGAGCAGAACTCCTACGAGCAGTACTTC. Translated: CASSVEQNSYEQYF.